This entry lists 12 T cell receptor beta chains sequenced from one sample in a study of blood T cell repertoires in COVID-19. Produced via immunoSEQ multiplex PCR; TCRdb's table is partial and in-frame only. The table has 50,000 to 85,000 clones, 90% to 95% seen once; the top ten hold about 7.9%. The sequenced sample consisted of peripheral blood. Source of these receptors: a human donor in a cohort sampled during active COVID-19.

The chain combines TRBV7-2 with TRBJ1-1, with a tentative D call TRBD1 (5 bases). Germline CDR1 is SGHTA and CDR2 is FQGNSA. V was trimmed by 3 bases and J by 3 bases, leaving 11 bases between them. The CDR3 is 14 residues long. The CDR3 is CASSLDPGDTEAFF. The CDR3 DNA reads as TGTGCCAGCAGCTTGGACCCGGGGGACACTGAAGCTTTCTTT.

The chain employs TRBV28 and TRBJ2-1, with D possibly TRBD2 on 6 matching bases. Germline V CDR1 and CDR2: MDHEN, SYDVKM. The CDR3 extends over 14 amino acids. Trimming left V 11 bases short and J 1 base short, with 15 bases between. CDR3 bases: TGTGCCGGTGGAGGGACCCCTTCCTACAATGAGCAGTTCTTC. Protein sequence: CAGGGTPSYNEQFF. Based on the CDR3 plus reference TRBV28 and TRBJ2-1, the full variable domain is DVKVTQSSRYLVKRTGEKVFLECVQDMDHENMFWYRQDPGLGLRLIYFSYDVKMKEKGDIPEGYSVSREKKERFSLILESASTNQTSMYLCAGGGTPSYNEQFFGPGTRLTVL.

For the CDR3, the DNA is TGTGCTAGTGGCCTCCTCAGACAGGAACGCCAAGAGACCCAGTACTTC. Its translation is CASGLLRQERQETQYF. This sequence joins TRBV12-5 and TRBJ2-5; a possible D gene is TRBD1 (6 bases). In germline, CDR1 is LGHNT, CDR2 FRNRAP. The CDR3 length is 16 residues. V lost 6 bases and J lost 1, with 18 bases in between.

The chain is built from TRBV19 and TRBJ2-7; 7 positions agree with TRBD1. Looked up from germline, CDR1 is LNHDA and CDR2 is SQIVND (reference sequence). Germline trimming cut 9 bases from V and 3 bases from J; bases unmatched to any gene: 11. CDR3 size: 14 residues. The CDR3 protein is CARPLQGYVYEQYF. For the CDR3, the DNA is TGTGCCAGACCTTTACAGGGGTATGTCTACGAGCAGTACTTC.

V and J are TRBV14 and TRBJ2-2; D call uncertain. V lost 0 bases, J lost 5 bases, and 7 bases lay in between. The CDR3 is 14 residues long. Germline values: CDR1 SGHDN, CDR2 FVKESK. For the CDR3, the DNA is TGTGCCAGCAGCCAAGATCTGTTTACCGGGGAGCTGTTTTTT. It translates to CASSQDLFTGELFF.

The V and J genes are TRBV7-8 and TRBJ2-1, with 8 bases that match TRBD2. Germline lookup yields CDR1 SGHVS and CDR2 FQNEAQ. This CDR3 comprises 17 residues. Unmatched junction bases numbered 6, after V lost 2 bases and J lost 0 bases. CDR3 coding DNA: TGTGCCAGCAGCTTAAAGTCGGGAGGGAGCTCCTACAATGAGCAGTTCTTC. Protein sequence: CASSLKSGGSSYNEQFF.

The V and J genes are TRBV6-1 and TRBJ1-2; tentatively, D is TRBD1 (5 bases). The CDR3 has 16 residues. Trimming took 0 bases from V and 4 from J, leaving 15 bases between them. CDR1 MNHNS and CDR2 SASEGT come from the germline V gene. The CDR3: CASSEATGGDLYGYTF. CDR3 DNA: TGTGCCAGCAGTGAAGCTACTGGAGGGGACCTCTATGGCTACACCTTC.

CDR3 region: CASSLRTGGFNSPLHF. CDR3 bases: TGTGCCAGTAGTCTGCGGACAGGGGGTTTTAATTCACCCCTCCACTTT. The rearrangement uses TRBV19 and TRBJ1-6; TRBD1 matches 10 bases. Looked up from germline, CDR1 is LNHDA and CDR2 is SQIVND (reference sequence). After removal of 5 bases from V and 6 bases from J, the junction contained 7 bases not matched to a gene. This CDR3 contains 16 residues.

For the CDR3, the DNA is TGTGCCAGCTCCGGGGGGTTTGGATATGCTGAAGCTTTCTTT. It yields the protein CASSGGFGYAEAFF. The chain combines TRBV7-6 with TRBJ1-1, with TRBD1 as a possible D gene (5 bases). Germline loops: CDR1 SGHVS, CDR2 FNYEAQ. V lost 8 bases and J 6 bases, leaving 19 bases between the germline ends. This CDR3 is built from 14 residues.

The J gene is TRBJ1-5, the V gene TRBV1; the table calls TRBD1, which could not be checked here. TRBV1 constitutes a pseudogene. The CDR3 is made up of 15 amino acids. This CDR3 reads CTSSQDRYVSQPQHF. CDR3 in DNA: TGCACCAGCAGCCAAGACCGATACGTCAGTCAGCCCCAGCATTTT.

The chain links TRBV7-2 to TRBJ1-1; D uncertain. CDR1 is SGHTA and CDR2 is FQGNSA in the germline V gene. The V end lost 5 bases, the J end lost 0 bases, and 13 bases lay between the germline ends. This CDR3 has 15 amino acids. CDR3 loop: CASSPFTTLNTEAFF. The CDR3 DNA is TGTGCCAGCAGCCCCTTCACTACGCTGAACACTGAAGCTTTCTTT.

This clone was detected a few times. The V and J genes are TRBV4-2 and TRBJ2-7; 7 bases match TRBD2. The germline V gene encodes CDR1 LGHNA and CDR2 YNFKEQ. V was pared by 4 bases and J by 5 bases, with 17 bases of the junction left unmatched. The CDR3 is made up of 17 amino acids. The CDR3 DNA sequence: TGTGCCAGCAGCCGTGGAGGGATCGGACTAGAACTCAACGAGCAGTACTTC. Translated, it gives CASSRGGIGLELNEQYF.